This T cell receptor (beta chain) appears in the sequencing data of a study of regulatory T cells in long-lasting Graves disease. CDR1 is MDHEN and CDR2 is SYDVKM in the germline V gene. The length of the CDR3 is 15 residues. V shed 6 bases and J 5 bases; nucleotides not matched to a gene: 9. Study-wide results and limits: Reduced TCR diversity was observed in persistent Graves' patients versus newly diagnosed patients. There was favoring of TRBV28, TRBJ1-2 and TRBJ2-5 in persistent disease.

This clonotype was seen ten or more times. Its antigen is unidentified. iRepertoire HTBI primers and Arm-PCR of CDR3 regions built TCR beta libraries. TCRdb called the multiplex PCR reads again in MiXCR, with one record for every CDR3 protein. The data show around 450,000 distinct CDR3 sequences, approximately 21% seen once. Time point meaning: persistent/refractory GD, antithyroid drugs over 5 years with positive TRAb. Isolated PBMC RNA provided the starting material for the TCR library. American Thyroid Association guidelines defined Graves' disease diagnosis. The chain employs TRBV28 and TRBJ2-5, with 10 nucleotides matching TRBD2. This TCR derives from a female donor with Graves disease. The sequenced sample was peripheral blood mononuclear cells (PBMCs), obtained when the disease was refractory, from a patient treated with antithyroid drugs. The CDR3 protein is CASSGGLAGVETQYF. CDR3 in DNA: TGTGCCAGCAGCGGTGGGCTAGCGGGGGTGGAGACCCAGTACTTC.